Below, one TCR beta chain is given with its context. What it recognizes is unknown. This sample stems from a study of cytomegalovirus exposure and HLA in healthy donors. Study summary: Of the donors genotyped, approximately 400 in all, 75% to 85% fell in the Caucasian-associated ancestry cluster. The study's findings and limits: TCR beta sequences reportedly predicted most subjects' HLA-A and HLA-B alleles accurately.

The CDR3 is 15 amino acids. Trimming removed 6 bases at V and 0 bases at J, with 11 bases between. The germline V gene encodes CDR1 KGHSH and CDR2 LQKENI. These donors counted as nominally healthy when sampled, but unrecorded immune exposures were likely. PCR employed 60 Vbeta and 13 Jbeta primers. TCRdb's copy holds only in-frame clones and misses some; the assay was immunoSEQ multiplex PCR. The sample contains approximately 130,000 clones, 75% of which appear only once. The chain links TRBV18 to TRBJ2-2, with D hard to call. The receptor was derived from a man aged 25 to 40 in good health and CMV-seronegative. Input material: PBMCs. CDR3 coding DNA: TGTGCCAGCTCCCGCGTCTTAACGAACACCGGGGAGCTGTTTTTT. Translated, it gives CASSRVLTNTGELFF.